Below are 13 T cell receptor beta chains sequenced from a single sample in a study of CD8+ T cells in alopecia areata. TCR sequencing used cDNA made by reverse transcription of extracted RNA. Repertoires were generated with immunoSEQ multiplex PCR, while TCRdb's copy carries only in-frame clones and drops some. The data hold fewer than 200,000 clones, with 58% observed a single time. As to treatment: oral pan-JAK inhibitor, 5-10 mg twice daily. The starting material was CD8+ T cells sorted from blood, obtained at week 24, from a patient treated with tofacitinib. The receptors stem from a human donor with alopecia areata.

This clone showed up just a few times. The V gene is TRBV7-8, the J gene TRBJ2-7, with 7 bases that match TRBD1. CDR1 is SGHVS and CDR2 is FQNEAQ in the germline V gene. This CDR3 comprises 14 residues. J gave up 3 bases and V 3 bases, and 5 bases lay outside the gene matches. The CDR3 loop is CASSLGTALYEQYF. The CDR3 DNA sequence: TGTGCCAGCAGCTTGGGGACAGCCCTCTACGAGCAGTACTTC.

V gene TRBV5-1 combines with J gene TRBJ2-1, with D perhaps given as TRBD1 or TRBD2 (6 bases each). The V gene lost 4 bases and the J gene lost 4 bases, with 24 bases spanning the gap. Germline CDR1 reads SGHRS; CDR2 reads YFSETQ. This CDR3 has 18 residues. CDR3 residues: CASSGSTGGAREYNEQFF. Written as DNA, the CDR3 is TGCGCCAGCAGCGGCTCGACAGGAGGGGCAAGAGAATACAATGAGCAGTTCTTC.

The V gene is TRBV7-9, the J gene TRBJ2-3, with D unresolved. CDR1 is SEHNR, CDR2 FQNEAQ, per germline (reference sequence). Trimming pared 6 bases from V and 4 bases from J, leaving 11 bases between. There are 13 residues in the CDR3. CDR3 region: CASSWPMADTQYF. In DNA, the CDR3 is TGTGCCAGCAGTTGGCCTATGGCAGATACGCAGTATTTT.

V is TRBV30 and J is TRBJ1-2; no firm D call. CDR3 size: 11 residues. Germline CDR1 reads GTSNPN; CDR2 reads SVGIG (reference sequence). The V and J ends lost 0 bases and 6 bases respectively, with 5 bases between them. In DNA form, the CDR3 reads TGTGCCTGGAGTGTATTTGATGGCTACACCTTC. Amino acids: CAWSVFDGYTF.

The chain uses TRBV30 and TRBJ1-6; D is ambiguous. V lost 2 bases and J lost 8, with 13 bases in between. The CDR3 totals 14 residues. Germline values: CDR1 GTSNPN, CDR2 SVGIG (reference sequence). The CDR3 reads CAWSMGGLDSPLHF. CDR3 nucleotide sequence: TGTGCCTGGAGTATGGGAGGATTGGATTCACCCCTCCACTTT.

The chain recombines TRBV30 with TRBJ1-2; a weak D match, TRBD1 (5 bases). This CDR3 comprises 13 residues. CDR1 and CDR2 from the germline V gene are GTSNPN and SVGIG (reference sequence). Trimming removed 2 bases from V and 6 bases from J, with 13 bases in between. CDR3 nucleotides: TGTGCCTGGAGTCTGCGCGGGGGGGATGGCTACACCTTC. This encodes CAWSLRGGDGYTF. Looking up the rest from reference TRBV30 and TRBJ1-2 gives the full variable domain: SQTIHQWPATLVQPVGSPLSLECTVEGTSNPNLYWYRQAAGRGLQLLFYSVGIGQISSEVPQNLSASRPQDRQFILSSKKLLLSDSGFYLCAWSLRGGDGYTFGSGTRLTVV.

In this sample, this clone turned up a few times. The chain joins TRBV30 to TRBJ1-1, with 7 bases that match TRBD1. The germline gives CDR1 GTSNPN, CDR2 SVGIG (reference sequence). J was trimmed by 5 bases and V by 0 bases; bases with no gene match: 15. This CDR3 has 17 residues. CDR3 in DNA: TGTGCCTGGAGTGTACCGGACAGGTTGGCTGTAGGGACTGAAGCTTTCTTT. It translates to CAWSVPDRLAVGTEAFF.

The chain joins TRBV4-1 to TRBJ2-5; D is unclear. The CDR3 totals 11 residues. The V end was cut by 5 bases, the J end by 1 base, with 2 bases between. Germline-derived CDR1 and CDR2 are MGHRA and YSYEKL. In DNA, the CDR3 is TGCGCCAGCAGCGTCCAAGAGACCCAGTACTTC. Protein: CASSVQETQYF.

The chain carries TRBV7-6 and TRBJ1-1, with TRBD1 matching over 7 bases. The CDR3 totals 13 residues. V gave up 4 bases and J gave up 10 bases; unmatched junction bases: 9. Germline CDR1 is SGHVS and CDR2 is FNYEAQ. CDR3 nucleotide sequence: TGTGCCAGCAGCTCAGGGACAGCCCCGGTAGCTTTCTTT. Protein sequence: CASSSGTAPVAFF.

The V call is TRBV5-6, the J call TRBJ2-3; D call uncertain. CDR3 size: 14 residues. Trimming shortened V by 2 bases and J by 2 bases, and 9 bases separated the two germline ends. The germline V gene has CDR1 SGHDT and CDR2 YYEEEE. The CDR3 DNA is TGTGCCAGCAGCTTTTTTAGCCCCACAGATACGCAGTATTTT. Amino acids: CASSFFSPTDTQYF.

The rearrangement uses TRBV19 and TRBJ1-6; D is undetermined. There are 15 residues in the CDR3. The V gene lost 3 bases and the J gene lost 8 bases, with 14 bases spanning the gap. In germline, CDR1 is LNHDA, CDR2 SQIVND (reference sequence). This chain's CDR3 is CASSISLNRHSPLHF. The DNA for the CDR3 is TGTGCCAGTAGTATCTCCTTAAATAGACATTCACCCCTCCACTTT.

The CDR3 here is CASSTTAAGPLDVLTF. CDR3 DNA: TGTGCCAGCAGTACCACCGCTGCAGGGCCTTTGGACGTCCTGACTTTC. The rearrangement links TRBV2 to TRBJ2-6; D is perhaps TRBD1 (5 bases). Germline assignment: CDR1 SNHLY and CDR2 FYNNEI. This CDR3 has 16 amino acids. Trimming shortened V by 5 bases and J by 11 bases, and 22 bases separated the two germline ends.

This clone has more than one count but fewer than ten. The V and J genes are TRBV5-1 and TRBJ2-1; 8 positions match TRBD1. This CDR3 is built from 14 residues. The germline gives CDR1 SGHRS, CDR2 YFSETQ. Trimming at V came to 4 bases and at J to 6 bases, leaving 6 bases not matched to a gene. CDR3 bases: TGCGCCAGCAGCCGGTCGGACAGGGTCAATGAGCAGTTCTTC. Its protein is CASSRSDRVNEQFF.